This T cell receptor (beta chain) was captured in a study of blood T cells in healthy people across ages. Whole-study findings and limits: Higher diversity, along with more naive CD4+ cells, distinguished long-lived donors from aged donors.

This CDR3 is built from 14 residues. Germline CDR1 reads SNHLY; CDR2 reads FYNNEI. V lost 5 bases to trimming and J lost 6 bases, with 11 bases between them. Caucasian individuals from Russia who were healthy and aged 6 to 90 acted as donors. Every sample had a minimum of 6.5 million PBMCs isolated. Regarding this clonotype: Its antigen is undetermined.

Using a J-beta primer mix together with a sample-barcoded 5' primer, a second PCR was run for about 6 to 12 cycles. MiXCR, applied by TCRdb to the 5' RACE reads, yields one record per CDR3 protein. Among 1,800,000 or so distinct CDR3 sequences, approximately 39% were seen once, and the ten largest hold under 25%. This sequence originates from a human donor in good health. The rearrangement uses TRBV2 and TRBJ1-6; perhaps TRBD1 as D (6 bases). Sequenced input: blood. Here the CDR3 DNA reads TGTGCCAGCAGTTCCGACAGGCTTAATTCACCCCTCCACTTT. Its translation is CASSSDRLNSPLHF.